One sample yielded the 15 T cell receptor beta chains listed below, sequenced in a study of vaccination and CD4 T cells after COVID-19. These TCRs are of unknown antigen specificity. The assay that was used to sequence DNA from cultured CD4+ T cells was the Oncomine TCR Beta short-read assay. TCRdb reprocessed the PCR reads via MiXCR and lists one record per CDR3 protein. The repertoire holds roughly 20,000 distinct CDR3 sequences, around 62% seen once, with 23% in the top ten. Treatment noted: roughly 10-day PBMC culture with coronavirus spike peptide pools or control peptides (ViraFEST assay). The sample was CD4+ T cells from blood, cultured in vitro, taken before SARS-CoV-2 vaccination. Every receptor here comes from a human donor who received a COVID-19 vaccine.

The chain uses TRBV6-2 or TRBV6-3 and TRBJ2-2; no definite D call. Deletions cut 7 bases from V and 1 base from J, with 10 bases between. Germline lookup yields CDR1 MNHEY and CDR2 SVGEGT. CDR3 length: 14 amino acids. The CDR3 nucleotides read TGTGCCAGCAAACTGGTTAGGAACACCGGGGAGCTGTTTTTT. Its translation: CASKLVRNTGELFF.

The chain recombines TRBV20-1 with TRBJ2-7; 8 bases match TRBD1. Germline assignment: CDR1 DFQATT and CDR2 SNEGSKA (reference sequence). The V segment lost 5 bases and the J segment 2 bases; nucleotides outside the gene matches: 8. CDR3 length: 14 amino acids. CDR3 in amino acids: CSADTGGSTYEQYF. CDR3 sequence (DNA): TGCAGTGCTGACACAGGGGGGTCAACCTACGAGCAGTACTTC.

This clonotype was seen only a few times. The chain recombines TRBV7-7 with TRBJ2-2; D is ambiguous. V was shortened by 6 bases and J by 5 bases, with 10 bases between the two germline ends. There are 13 residues in the CDR3. From germline, CDR1 is SSHAT and CDR2 FNYEAQ (reference sequence). CDR3 sequence (DNA): TGTGCCAGCAGACCTCAACGGACCGGGGAGCTGTTTTTT. It is translated as CASRPQRTGELFF. Full variable domain (rest looked up from reference TRBV7-7 and TRBJ2-2): GAGVSQSPRYKVTKRGQDVTLRCDPISSHATLYWYQQALGQGPEFLTYFNYEAQPDKSGLPSDRFSAERPEGSISTLTIQRTEQRDSAMYRCASRPQRTGELFFGEGSRLTVL.

The V call is TRBV19, the J call TRBJ1-2; D remains unclear. The length of the CDR3 is 14 residues. CDR1 LNHDA and CDR2 SQIVND come from the germline V gene (reference sequence). V was pared by 9 bases and J by 5 bases, with 19 bases between. The CDR3 reads CASYTWAEEYGYTF. The CDR3 DNA is TGTGCCAGCTATACTTGGGCTGAAGAATATGGCTACACCTTC.

The V call is TRBV11-3, the J call TRBJ2-7; 7 bases align to TRBD2. The germline V gene has CDR1 SGHNT and CDR2 YENEEA. This CDR3 is 14 amino acids long. With 5 bases clipped from V and 4 bases from J, the junction kept 8 bases outside the gene matches. CDR3 in DNA: TGTGCCAGCAGCCCAGTGCAGGGAGGGTACGAGCAGTACTTC. The encoded protein is CASSPVQGGYEQYF.

The sample holds a few counts of this clonotype. CDR3 bases: TGCAGTGCTAGAGAAGCGCGGGGGGAGATGATGGATACGCAGTATTTT. Protein product: CSAREARGEMMDTQYF. V gene TRBV20-1 combines with J gene TRBJ2-3; the match to TRBD2 covers 8 bases. Germline trimming cut 0 bases from V and 6 bases from J; bases unmatched to any gene: 11. Germline V gene data show CDR1 as DFQATT and CDR2 as SNEGSKA (reference sequence). The CDR3 runs to 16 residues.

V usage is TRBV9 and J usage is TRBJ1-2, with 7 bases that match TRBD1. The length of the CDR3 is 16 residues. J gave up 1 base and V 3 bases, and 9 bases lay outside the gene matches. From germline, CDR1 is SGDLS and CDR2 YYNGEE. The CDR3 sequence: CASSDLGTADNYGYTF. CDR3 sequence (DNA): TGTGCCAGCAGCGATCTTGGGACAGCAGATAACTATGGCTACACCTTC.

V gene TRBV2 combines with J gene TRBJ1-2; D uncertain. The germline gives CDR1 SNHLY, CDR2 FYNNEI. Between the trimmed V and J ends, which lost 2 bases and 2 bases, there was a span of 9 bases. CDR3 length: 14 residues. CDR3 bases: TGTGCCAGCAGTGAAAGCACAGCAAACTATGGCTACACCTTC. Translated: CASSESTANYGYTF.

This chain connects TRBV18 to TRBJ2-3; TRBD1 aligns across 7 bases. The germline V gene has CDR1 KGHSH and CDR2 LQKENI. V lost 4 bases, J lost 4 bases, and 2 bases stayed unmatched. This CDR3 has 13 residues. The CDR3 sequence is CASSRQGADTQYF. The CDR3, as DNA: TGTGCCAGCTCACGACAGGGAGCAGATACGCAGTATTTT.

This rearrangement joins TRBV19 to TRBJ1-5; unclear D gene. V lost 5 bases and J 2 bases, leaving 4 bases between the germline ends. CDR3 length: 12 residues. Germline V gene sequence: CDR1 LNHDA, CDR2 SQIVND (reference sequence). The CDR3 protein is CASSARNQPQHF. The CDR3 DNA is TGTGCCAGTAGTGCACGCAATCAGCCCCAGCATTTT.

The CDR3 DNA reads as TGCGCCAGCAGCCAAGCCGCTCCGGTCTATGGCTACACCTTC. It yields the protein CASSQAAPVYGYTF. The chain carries TRBV4-1 and TRBJ1-2; D remains ambiguous. The germline gives CDR1 MGHRA, CDR2 YSYEKL. The CDR3 is made up of 14 amino acids. V was clipped by 1 base and J by 4 bases, with 10 bases between them.

About this clonotype: Germline and junction disagree at one end, which may indicate a read error. This rearrangement joins TRBV12-3 or TRBV12-4 to TRBJ1-2; 9 bases map to TRBD1. This CDR3 spans 13 amino acids. The CDR3 sequence is CASKGDRDVSRAF. The CDR3, as DNA: TGTGCCAGCAAGGGGGACAGGGATGTTTCAAGGGCCTTC.

The rearrangement uses TRBV27 and TRBJ1-5; D remains ambiguous. The CDR3 has 14 residues. The V and J ends lost 0 bases and 9 bases respectively, with 12 bases between them. Germline lookup yields CDR1 MNHEY and CDR2 SMNVEV (reference sequence). CDR3 nucleotide sequence: TGTGCCAGCAGTTTATCGTCAAATGCTCTGCCCCAGCATTTT. Translating gives CASSLSSNALPQHF.

This clonotype was observed once. The chain carries TRBV12-3 or TRBV12-4 and TRBJ2-1; TRBD2 aligns across 12 bases. This CDR3 is 18 amino acids long. V gave up 7 bases and J gave up 0 bases; unmatched junction bases: 10. In DNA form, the CDR3 reads TGTGCCAGCACCCCTTCGACTAGCGGGGGAAACTCCTACAATGAGCAGTTCTTC. Its translation: CASTPSTSGGNSYNEQFF.

V and J are TRBV10-3 and TRBJ2-1; weak D call: TRBD2 (6 bases). The CDR3 consists of 15 residues. Deletions cut 5 bases from V and 0 bases from J, with 11 bases between. Germline V gene data show CDR1 as ENHRY and CDR2 as SYGVKD. The CDR3 coding sequence is TGTGCCATCAGTAATCGGAGGGACTCCTACAATGAGCAGTTCTTC. Translated, it gives CAISNRRDSYNEQFF.